This T cell receptor beta chain was captured by sequencing in a study of cytomegalovirus exposure and HLA in healthy donors. Study-wide results and caveats: The authors later linked a missense DCLRE1C variant to TCR beta V- and J-gene trimming. By a later analysis, the bulk of CMV-associated TCR beta chains appeared HLA-restricted. A later look showed TCR association rates differing by HLA locus, highest for DRB1 and lowest for HLA-C.

This CDR3 has 15 residues. Germline V gene sequence: CDR1 SGDLS, CDR2 YYNGEE. Trimming pared 4 bases from V and 8 bases from J, leaving 19 bases between. PCR involved 60 Vbeta and 13 Jbeta primers. Some clones are missing from TCRdb's copy, which holds only in-frame ones; the method was immunoSEQ multiplex PCR. The data hold approximately 98,000 clones, with about 74% observed a single time. As to this clone: The antigen remains undetermined.

The sequenced sample was PBMCs. The chain employs TRBV9 and TRBJ2-1; tentative D call: TRBD2 (6 bases). This receptor was identified in a male donor in good health and CMV-seronegative. The CDR3 region is CASSPHRDSVHEQFF. CDR3 nucleotide sequence: TGTGCCAGCAGCCCCCACCGGGACTCCGTCCATGAGCAGTTCTTC.